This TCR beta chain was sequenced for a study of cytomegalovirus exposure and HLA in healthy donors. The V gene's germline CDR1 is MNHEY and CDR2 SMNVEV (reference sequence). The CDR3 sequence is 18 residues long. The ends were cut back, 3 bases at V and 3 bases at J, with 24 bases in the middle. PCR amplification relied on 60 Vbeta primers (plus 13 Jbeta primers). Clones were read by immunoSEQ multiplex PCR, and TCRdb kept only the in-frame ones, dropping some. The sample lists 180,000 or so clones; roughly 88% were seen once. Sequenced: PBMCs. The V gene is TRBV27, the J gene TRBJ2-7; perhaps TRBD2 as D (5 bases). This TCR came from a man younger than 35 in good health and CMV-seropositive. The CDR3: CASSFLASGGRKIYEQYF. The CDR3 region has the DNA TGTGCCAGCAGTTTCCTCGCAAGTGGAGGCAGAAAGATCTACGAGCAGTACTTC.